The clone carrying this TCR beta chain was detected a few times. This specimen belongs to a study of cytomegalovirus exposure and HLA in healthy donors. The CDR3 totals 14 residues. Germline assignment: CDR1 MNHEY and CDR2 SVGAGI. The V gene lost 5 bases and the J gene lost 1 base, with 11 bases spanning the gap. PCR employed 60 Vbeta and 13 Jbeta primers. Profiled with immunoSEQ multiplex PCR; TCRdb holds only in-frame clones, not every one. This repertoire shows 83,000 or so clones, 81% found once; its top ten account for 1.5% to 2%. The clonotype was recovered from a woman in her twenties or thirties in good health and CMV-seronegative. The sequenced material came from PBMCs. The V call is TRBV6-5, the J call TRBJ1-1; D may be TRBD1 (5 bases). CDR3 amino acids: CASSLRQQNTEAFF. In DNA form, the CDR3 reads TGTGCCAGCAGTCTCCGACAGCAGAACACTGAAGCTTTCTTT.